This TCR beta chain was observed in a study of CD8 T cells in Susac syndrome. Looking at the study overall: At the time their blood was drawn, patients with Susac syndrome were either therapy-naive, on corticosteroids (with some of them also receiving intravenous immunoglobulin), or on intravenous immunoglobulin alone.

The CDR3 runs to 14 residues. V lost 5 bases, J lost 0 bases, and 10 bases lay in between. CDR1 and CDR2 (germline): MDHEN, SYDVKM. Random hexamers primed reverse transcription of about 0.5 to 1 ug RNA. TCRdb independently ran MiXCR on the immunoSEQ multiplex PCR reads; one entry per CDR3 protein. The data contain about 140,000 distinct CDR3 sequences, 95% of them seen just once; the ten biggest clones take up more than 0.14%. The chain is built from TRBV28 and TRBJ1-2; D remains unclear. The sequencing input was CD4+ T cells from PBMCs. The receptor's source is a human donor with Susac syndrome. CDR3 sequence: CASSPPGANYGYTF. For the CDR3, the DNA is TGTGCCAGCAGTCCCCCAGGAGCTAACTATGGCTACACCTTC.